The 17 T cell receptor beta chains in this list originate from one sample, sequenced in a study of read filtering for tumor transcriptome and immune sequencing. This library used roughly 0.4 ug RNA and molecular barcoded adaptors spanning alpha/delta and beta/gamma chains. Using its own MiXCR run on the reads, TCRdb lists one record per CDR3 protein. Of around 140,000 distinct CDR3 sequences in the sample, over 10% were seen once. Specimen: a population of CD138-negative cells sorted from bone marrow. These receptor sequences come from a donor aged 40 or over with multiple myeloma.

This clonotype was detected many times. The chain combines TRBV7-9 with TRBJ1-4; D not resolved. Germline CDR1 is SEHNR and CDR2 is FQNEAQ (reference sequence). This CDR3 comprises 16 residues. The V gene lost 5 bases and the J gene lost 6 bases, with 19 bases spanning the gap. CDR3 in amino acids: CASSPGFRATHEKLFF. In DNA form, the CDR3 reads TGTGCCAGCAGCCCCGGCTTCCGGGCCACCCATGAAAAACTGTTTTTT. Based on the CDR3 plus reference TRBV7-9 and TRBJ1-4, the full variable domain is DTGVSQNPRHKITKRGQNVTFRCDPISEHNRLYWYRQTLGQGPEFLTYFQNEAQLEKSRLLSDRFSAERPKGSFSTLEIQRTEQGDSAMYLCASSPGFRATHEKLFFGSGTQLSVL.

The chain couples TRBV2 to TRBJ1-5; D gene unclear. Trimming removed 2 bases at V and 3 bases at J, with 11 bases between. Germline V gene lookup returns CDR1 SNHLY and CDR2 FYNNEI. The CDR3 extends over 15 amino acids. CDR3 sequence (DNA): TGTGCCAGCAGTGAACGTAACCTCTTCAATCAGCCCCAGCATTTT. Its protein product is CASSERNLFNQPQHF.

The sample holds many counts of this clonotype. This rearrangement joins TRBV29-1 to TRBJ2-2; 14 bases are shared with TRBD2. This CDR3 has 16 residues. V shed 7 bases and J 3 bases; nucleotides not matched to a gene: 7. CDR1 is SQVTM and CDR2 is ANQGSEA in the germline V gene. The DNA of the CDR3 is TGCAGCGCCCGAACGGGACTAGCGGGAGACACCGGGGAGCTGTTTTTT. This gives the protein CSARTGLAGDTGELFF.

This clonotype has ten or more counts. The chain links TRBV5-4 to TRBJ1-5; TRBD1 agrees at 8 bases. The CDR3 consists of 15 residues. Germline-derived CDR1 and CDR2 are SGHNT and YYREEE (reference sequence). V lost 3 bases and J lost 2; bases outside the gene matches: 4. The CDR3 here is CASSSDREGNQPQHF. The CDR3 DNA follows: TGTGCCAGCAGCTCGGACAGGGAGGGCAATCAGCCCCAGCATTTT.

This clonotype was recorded at least ten times. The CDR3 sequence is CSVEDLRNTEAFF. The CDR3 bases are TGCAGCGTTGAAGACCTCAGGAACACTGAAGCTTTCTTT. The chain couples TRBV29-1 to TRBJ1-1; D call uncertain. V lost 0 bases to trimming and J lost 1 base, with 6 bases between them. CDR1 and CDR2 (germline): SQVTM, ANQGSEA. CDR3 size: 13 residues.

This clonotype was counted at least ten times. CDR3: CSVEDRRGRDKPYEQYF. The CDR3 DNA reads as TGCAGCGTTGAAGATCGTCGGGGCCGAGATAAGCCCTACGAGCAGTACTTC. This sequence joins TRBV29-1 and TRBJ2-7, with D perhaps given as TRBD1 or TRBD2 (5 bases each). The CDR3 consists of 17 residues. Germline V gives CDR1 SQVTM, CDR2 ANQGSEA. Trimming stripped 0 bases from V and 2 bases from J, with 20 bases between.

This clonotype was counted at least ten times. This chain joins TRBV30 and TRBJ1-5, with TRBD1 matching over 10 bases. CDR1 and CDR2 (germline): GTSNPN, SVGIG (reference sequence). With 1 base clipped from V and 8 bases from J, the junction kept 8 bases outside the gene matches. The CDR3 has 15 residues. In nucleotides, the CDR3 is TGTGCCTGGAGTGCCCGGGACAGGGGTTTTGAGCCCCAGCATTTT. Its translation is CAWSARDRGFEPQHF.

At least ten counts were recorded for this clonotype. The chain recombines TRBV7-9 with TRBJ2-5; D is ambiguous. The V gene lost 4 bases and the J gene lost 3 bases, with 9 bases spanning the gap. Germline CDR1 reads SEHNR; CDR2 reads FQNEAQ (reference sequence). CDR3 length: 13 residues. Here the CDR3 DNA reads TGTGCCAGCAGCTCCCCTCCGAAAGAGACCCAGTACTTC. It translates to CASSSPPKETQYF.

The chain joins TRBV29-1 to TRBJ2-5; 10 positions agree with TRBD1. This CDR3 contains 16 residues. V was pared by 1 base and J by 5 bases, with 10 bases of the junction left unmatched. Germline V lookup: CDR1 SQVTM, CDR2 ANQGSEA. CDR3 region: CSVEGAVPGQGETQYF. CDR3 nucleotide sequence: TGCAGCGTTGAAGGAGCCGTTCCGGGACAGGGGGAGACCCAGTACTTC.

This clonotype was picked up many times. The V gene is TRBV29-1, the J gene TRBJ1-4, with D tentatively TRBD1 (6 bases). CDR3 length: 12 amino acids. The V end lost 6 bases, the J end lost 5 bases, and 10 bases lay between the germline ends. Germline-derived CDR1 and CDR2 are SQVTM and ANQGSEA. This CDR3 is CSVIGQNEKLFF. CDR3 DNA sequence: TGCAGCGTGATTGGACAGAATGAAAAACTGTTTTTT.

This clonotype was found many times. DNA for the CDR3: TGTGCCTGGAGTAGGACAGGATTCATGAACACTGAAGCTTTCTTT. As protein: CAWSRTGFMNTEAFF. This sequence joins TRBV30 and TRBJ1-1; 7 bases match TRBD1. Germline lookup yields CDR1 GTSNPN and CDR2 SVGIG (reference sequence). The junction had 6 bases not matched to a gene; V was cut back by 2 bases and J by 0 bases. CDR3 length: 15 residues.

Many counts were recorded for this clonotype. The V gene is TRBV5-6, the J gene TRBJ2-1; D unresolved. Germline assignment: CDR1 SGHDT and CDR2 YYEEEE. Trimming left V 3 bases short and J 4 bases short, with 5 bases between. The CDR3 totals 12 residues. CDR3 sequence (DNA): TGTGCCAGCAGCTGGCAGTACAATGAGCAGTTCTTC. It is translated as CASSWQYNEQFF.

This clonotype was detected a few times. Here the CDR3 DNA reads TGCGCCAGCAGTCAAATTTCGGCTAGCGGGAGTGGAGATACGCAGTATTTT. Translated, it gives CASSQISASGSGDTQYF. The J gene is TRBJ2-3, the V gene TRBV23-1; the match to TRBD2 covers 10 bases. TRBV23-1 is treated as an ORF (open reading frame) with a function not yet certain. The CDR3 is 17 amino acids. Trimming at V came to 2 bases and at J to 5 bases, leaving 10 bases not matched to a gene.

The V and J genes are TRBV5-6 and TRBJ1-1, with 10 bases lining up with TRBD1. The germline gives CDR1 SGHDT, CDR2 YYEEEE. V was clipped by 5 bases and J by 0 bases; unmatched bases: 4. The CDR3 is made up of 15 amino acids. The CDR3 region is CASRWDRGMNTEAFF. CDR3 sequence (DNA): TGTGCCAGCAGATGGGACAGGGGAATGAACACTGAAGCTTTCTTT.

Details on this clonotype: This may stem from a read error, because a much larger clone lies one nucleotide away. This chain links TRBV7-3 with TRBJ1-2; D call uncertain. Germline CDR1 SGHTA, CDR2 FQGTGA. The CDR3 has 13 amino acids. CDR3 sequence reads: CVSSPDGNYGYTF. For the CDR3, the DNA is TGTGTCAGCAGCCCGGACGGAAACTATGGCTACACCTTC.

This clonotype was counted ten times or more. The rearrangement joins TRBV30 to TRBJ2-2; D ambiguous. Germline V gives CDR1 GTSNPN, CDR2 SVGIG (reference sequence). The CDR3 is made up of 12 amino acids. V lost 4 bases, J lost 6 bases, and 9 bases lay in between. Here the CDR3 DNA reads TGTGCCTGGACAGTTTGGGCCGGGGAGCTGTTTTTT. This sequence encodes CAWTVWAGELFF.

Many counts were recorded for this clonotype. The chain links TRBV6-5 to TRBJ2-7, with D unresolved. V was shortened by 5 bases and J by 5 bases, with 16 bases between the two germline ends. There are 14 residues in the CDR3. The V gene's germline CDR1 is MNHEY and CDR2 SVGAGI. CDR3 in amino acids: CASSAQDRNHEQYF. CDR3 coding DNA: TGTGCCAGCAGTGCTCAGGATCGTAACCACGAGCAGTACTTC.